This T cell receptor beta chain came from a study of blood T cell repertoires in COVID-19. The CDR3 runs 12 residues. Trimming removed 0 bases at V and 5 bases at J, with 7 bases between. Germline lookup yields CDR1 GTSNPN and CDR2 SVGIG (reference sequence). Using immunoSEQ multiplex PCR, the repertoire was profiled, and TCRdb retains in-frame clones only, with some absent. The table includes under 250,000 clones, roughly four fifths detected once. This sequence joins TRBV30 and TRBJ2-5, with D unresolved. Sequencing was performed on peripheral blood. The source is a woman in her thirties or forties with active or convalescent COVID-19. CDR3 loop: CAWSVATETQYF. Written as DNA, the CDR3 is TGTGCCTGGAGTGTTGCTACTGAGACCCAGTACTTC.